Below are 2 T cell receptor beta chains sequenced from a single sample in a study of glioma-infiltrating T cells after dendritic cell vaccination. Sequencing used immunoSEQ multiplex PCR; TCRdb keeps in-frame clones, though not all of them. This repertoire shows approximately 82,000 clones, over 85% found once; its top ten account for approximately 3%. The sequencing here drew on blood, taken before dendritic cell vaccination. Receptor source: a human donor with glioblastoma.

This chain links TRBV6-1 with TRBJ1-2; 9 nucleotides align to TRBD1. Germline CDR1 MNHNS, CDR2 SASEGT. This CDR3 has 14 residues. V lost 5 bases, J lost 3 bases, and 4 bases stayed unmatched. CDR3 protein: CASSLTGGYYGYTF. The DNA for the CDR3 is TGTGCCAGCAGTCTTACAGGGGGCTACTATGGCTACACCTTC.

In DNA, the CDR3 is TGCGCCAGCAGCCAAGTACAACTAGCGGGAGACAATGAGCAGTTCTTC. Translation: CASSQVQLAGDNEQFF. This chain connects TRBV4-1 to TRBJ2-1; 11 bases align to TRBD2. The CDR3 sequence is 16 residues long. Germline V gene sequence: CDR1 MGHRA, CDR2 YSYEKL. V trimming: 1 base; J trimming: 5 bases; junction bases outside the gene matches: 4.